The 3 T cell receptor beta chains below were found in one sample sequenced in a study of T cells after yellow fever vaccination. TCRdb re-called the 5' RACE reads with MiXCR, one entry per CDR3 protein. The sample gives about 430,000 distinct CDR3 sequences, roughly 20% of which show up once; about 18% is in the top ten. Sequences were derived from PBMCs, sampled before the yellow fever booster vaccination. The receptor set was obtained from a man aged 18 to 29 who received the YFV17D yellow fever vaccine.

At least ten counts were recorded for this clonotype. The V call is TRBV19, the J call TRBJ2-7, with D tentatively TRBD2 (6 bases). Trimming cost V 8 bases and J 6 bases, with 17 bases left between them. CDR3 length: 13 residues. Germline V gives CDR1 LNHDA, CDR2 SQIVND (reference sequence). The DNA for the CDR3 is TGTGCCAGTTCCCAGACTAGATCTGGCGAGCAGTACTTC. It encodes CASSQTRSGEQYF.

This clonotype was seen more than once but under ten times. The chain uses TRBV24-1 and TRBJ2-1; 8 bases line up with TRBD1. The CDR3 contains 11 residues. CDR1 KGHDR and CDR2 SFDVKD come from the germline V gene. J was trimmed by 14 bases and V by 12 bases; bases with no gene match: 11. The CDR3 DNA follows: TGTGCCTTCCCCCGGGGGACAGGAAAGTTCTTC. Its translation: CAFPRGTGKFF.

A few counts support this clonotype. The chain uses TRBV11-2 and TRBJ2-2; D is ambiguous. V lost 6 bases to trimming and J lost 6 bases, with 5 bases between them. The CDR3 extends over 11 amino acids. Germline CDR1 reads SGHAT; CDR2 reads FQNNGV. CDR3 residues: CASRSAGELFF. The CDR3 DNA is TGTGCCAGCAGGAGTGCCGGGGAGCTGTTTTTT.